This passage covers 20 T cell receptor beta chains from one sample sequenced in a study of cytomegalovirus exposure and HLA in healthy donors. The PCR ran on 60 Vbeta and 13 Jbeta primers. Only in-frame clones appear in the TCRdb table, and some are missing; sequencing was by immunoSEQ multiplex PCR. The sample records around 150,000 clones, roughly 79% being singletons. The sample taken for sequencing was PBMCs. These TCRs come from a male donor in good health and CMV-seronegative.

This chain connects TRBV7-9 to TRBJ1-5; TRBD1 agrees at 9 bases. The CDR3 is 15 amino acids. Germline V gene lookup returns CDR1 SEHNR and CDR2 FQNEAQ (reference sequence). Trimming at V came to 5 bases and at J to 4 bases, leaving 6 bases not matched to a gene. The CDR3 spells CASSPTGTGNQPQHF. The CDR3 nucleotides read TGTGCCAGCAGCCCCACCGGGACAGGGAATCAGCCCCAGCATTTT. The entire variable domain, with the rest obtained from reference TRBV7-9 and TRBJ1-5, is as follows: DTGVSQNPRHKITKRGQNVTFRCDPISEHNRLYWYRQTLGQGPEFLTYFQNEAQLEKSRLLSDRFSAERPKGSFSTLEIQRTEQGDSAMYLCASSPTGTGNQPQHFGDGTRLSIL.

The chain links TRBV7-9 to TRBJ1-5; 10 bases fit TRBD1. The CDR3 spans 19 residues. The J segment lost 3 bases and the V segment lost 1 base, leaving 12 bases of the junction unmatched. Per germline, CDR1 SEHNR and CDR2 FQNEAQ (reference sequence). CDR3 loop: CASSLGRYGTGVYNQPQHF. The CDR3 bases are TGTGCCAGCAGCTTAGGGCGGTACGGGACAGGGGTCTACAATCAGCCCCAGCATTTT.

This chain uses TRBV6-5 with TRBJ2-1; 9 bases are shared with TRBD2. The CDR3 is made up of 14 amino acids. Germline loops: CDR1 MNHEY, CDR2 SVGAGI. J lost 6 bases, V lost 6 bases, and 6 bases had no gene match. Here the CDR3 DNA reads TGTGCCAGCAGCTTAGCGGGAGCATCCAATGAGCAGTTCTTC. Translated, it gives CASSLAGASNEQFF.

The chain carries TRBV7-9 and TRBJ1-1, with TRBD1 identical over 10 bases. CDR3 size: 13 residues. The V gene end was trimmed by 7 bases and the J gene end by 6 bases; junction bases not matched to a gene: 5. Looked up from germline, CDR1 is SEHNR and CDR2 is FQNEAQ (reference sequence). The CDR3 loop reads CASTRQGASEAFF. CDR3 in DNA: TGTGCCAGCACGCGACAGGGGGCCTCTGAAGCTTTCTTT.

V and J are TRBV7-7 and TRBJ2-2, with TRBD2 matching over 11 bases. The ends lost 4 bases at V and 1 base at J; junction bases unmatched: 2. CDR3 size: 16 residues. CDR1 and CDR2 from the germline V gene are SSHAT and FNYEAQ (reference sequence). The CDR3 protein is CASSSTSGGNTGELFF. In DNA, the CDR3 is TGTGCCAGCAGCTCCACTAGCGGGGGGAACACCGGGGAGCTGTTTTTT.

This clone came up once. The V and J genes are TRBV6-6 and TRBJ2-3; possible D gene TRBD2, 7 bases. The CDR3 sequence is 16 residues long. Germline V gene sequence: CDR1 MNHNY, CDR2 SVGAGI (reference sequence). Trimming took 2 bases from V and 1 from J, leaving 13 bases between them. Written as DNA, the CDR3 is TGTGCCAGCAGTTACGGGCGGGGGCAGGGCACAGATACGCAGTATTTT. Protein sequence: CASSYGRGQGTDTQYF.

This clone has a handful of counts. V is TRBV5-1 and J is TRBJ2-4; possibly TRBD1 for D (6 bases). Germline V lookup: CDR1 SGHRS, CDR2 YFSETQ. The CDR3 runs to 17 residues. V gave up 6 bases and J gave up 0 bases, with 19 bases separating them. CDR3: CASTVLGQTLAKNIQYF. The CDR3, as DNA: TGCGCCAGCACCGTGCTCGGACAGACACTAGCCAAAAACATTCAGTACTTC.

This chain connects TRBV7-2 to TRBJ2-1; 8 nucleotides agree with TRBD2. The junction had 6 bases not matched to a gene; V was cut back by 1 base and J by 7 bases. In germline, CDR1 is SGHTA, CDR2 FQGNSA. The CDR3 totals 15 residues. The CDR3 sequence is CASSLVGTSRNEQFF. DNA for the CDR3: TGTGCCAGCAGCTTAGTGGGGACTAGTAGGAATGAGCAGTTCTTC.

The gene calls are TRBV6-1 and TRBJ1-2; tentatively, D is TRBD1 (6 bases). Germline CDR1 MNHNS, CDR2 SASEGT. V was clipped by 4 bases and J by 5 bases, with 17 bases between them. This CDR3 spans 15 amino acids. The CDR3 here is CASSGARGATYGYTF. CDR3 nucleotides: TGTGCCAGCAGTGGGGCACGGGGGGCGACGTATGGCTACACCTTC.

The CDR3 nucleotides are TGTGCCAGCAGTGACTATCCTGCCGGCCAGTACTTC. It encodes CASSDYPAGQYF. This sequence joins TRBV6-6 and TRBJ2-5; TRBD2 is a possible D gene (5 bases). Germline V lookup: CDR1 MNHNY, CDR2 SVGAGI (reference sequence). The CDR3 runs 12 residues. V was trimmed by 5 bases and J by 10 bases, leaving 14 bases between them.

CDR3: CASSVPRTEAFF. CDR3 nucleotide sequence: TGTGCCAGCAGTGTCCCGAGGACTGAAGCTTTCTTT. The J gene is TRBJ1-1, the V gene TRBV28, with no clear D. V shed 5 bases and J shed 5 bases, with 9 bases lying between them. There are 12 residues in the CDR3. Per the germline V gene, CDR1 is MDHEN and CDR2 is SYDVKM.

This sequence joins TRBV6-5 and TRBJ1-1; 7 bases agree with TRBD1. The CDR3 loop spans 14 amino acids. The trim removed 5 bases at V and 4 bases at J, leaving 7 bases unmatched. The germline gives CDR1 MNHEY, CDR2 SVGAGI. CDR3 sequence reads: CASSRKGAGTEAFF. CDR3 DNA sequence: TGTGCCAGCAGTCGTAAGGGGGCAGGCACTGAAGCTTTCTTT.

The V gene is TRBV4-1, the J gene TRBJ1-3, with D maybe TRBD1 (6 bases). The CDR3 totals 16 residues. The V end lost 4 bases, the J end lost 4 bases, and 17 bases lay between the germline ends. The germline CDR1 and CDR2 sequences are MGHRA and YSYEKL. The CDR3 DNA reads TGCGCCAGCAGCCTACAAGGCCAGGGGTCCGGAAACACCATATATTTT. Translated, it gives CASSLQGQGSGNTIYF.

The table lists this clone with a count of one. V is TRBV7-2 and J is TRBJ2-7, with 8 nucleotides matching TRBD2. CDR1 and CDR2 from the germline V gene are SGHTA and FQGNSA. This CDR3 is built from 15 residues. The V segment lost 8 bases and the J segment 6 bases; nucleotides outside the gene matches: 15. The CDR3 bases are TGTGCCAGCCTGCCGGGGGGGGCCGGGAGGAGCGAGCAGTACTTC. It specifies CASLPGGAGRSEQYF.

This chain links TRBV7-2 with TRBJ2-3, with 9 bases that match TRBD2. The CDR3 contains 17 residues. V shed 2 bases, J shed 1 base, and the junction held 7 bases outside the gene matches. The germline V gene encodes CDR1 SGHTA and CDR2 FQGNSA. Here the CDR3 reads CASSLKGGGAGTDTQYF. The CDR3 DNA reads TGTGCCAGCAGCTTAAAGGGCGGGGGGGCGGGCACAGATACGCAGTATTTT.

The V and J genes are TRBV6-6 and TRBJ2-2, with unresolved D. Between the trimmed V and J ends, which lost 8 bases and 5 bases, there was a span of 15 bases. CDR1 and CDR2 from the germline V gene are MNHNY and SVGAGI (reference sequence). CDR3 length: 14 residues. The CDR3 nucleotides read TGTGCCAGCGGCAGAACGCGCGGAACCGGGGAGCTGTTTTTT. Its translation is CASGRTRGTGELFF.

This rearrangement joins TRBV30 to TRBJ1-2; D not certain. Per the germline V gene, CDR1 is GTSNPN and CDR2 is SVGIG (reference sequence). The CDR3 is 13 residues long. Trimming took 0 bases from V and 7 from J, leaving 12 bases between them. The CDR3 DNA reads as TGTGCCTGGAGTGTCTCCGACACAGTTGGCTACACCTTC. Translating gives CAWSVSDTVGYTF.

The V call is TRBV5-6, the J call TRBJ2-3; D is perhaps TRBD1 (6 bases). Trimming removed 0 bases from V and 2 bases from J, with 10 bases in between. Germline CDR1 is SGHDT and CDR2 is YYEEEE. The CDR3 length is 15 residues. CDR3: CASSLGGRYTDTQYF. CDR3 DNA sequence: TGTGCCAGCAGCTTGGGGGGGCGGTACACAGATACGCAGTATTTT. Full variable domain (rest looked up from reference TRBV5-6 and TRBJ2-3): DAGVTQSPTHLIKTRGQQVTLRCSPKSGHDTVSWYQQALGQGPQFIFQYYEEEERQRGNFPDRFSGHQFPNYSSELNVNALLLGDSALYLCASSLGGRYTDTQYFGPGTRLTVL.

This chain uses TRBV5-4 with TRBJ2-3; a weak D match, TRBD2 (6 bases). This CDR3 has 17 residues. Trimming left V 1 base short and J 0 bases short, with 15 bases between. Germline-derived CDR1 and CDR2 are SGHNT and YYREEE (reference sequence). DNA of the CDR3: TGTGCCAGCAGCTTGAAGATCAGCGGGCCTAGCACAGATACGCAGTATTTT. Residues: CASSLKISGPSTDTQYF.

In this sample, this clone turned up a few times. This chain uses TRBV19 with TRBJ2-1, with D tentatively TRBD2 (5 bases). There are 14 residues in the CDR3. V was pared by 4 bases and J by 7 bases, with 14 bases between. Germline V gene lookup returns CDR1 LNHDA and CDR2 SQIVND (reference sequence). The CDR3 region has the DNA TGTGCCAGTAGTAATATAGGAGGCTATAATGAGCAGTTCTTC. Translation: CASSNIGGYNEQFF.